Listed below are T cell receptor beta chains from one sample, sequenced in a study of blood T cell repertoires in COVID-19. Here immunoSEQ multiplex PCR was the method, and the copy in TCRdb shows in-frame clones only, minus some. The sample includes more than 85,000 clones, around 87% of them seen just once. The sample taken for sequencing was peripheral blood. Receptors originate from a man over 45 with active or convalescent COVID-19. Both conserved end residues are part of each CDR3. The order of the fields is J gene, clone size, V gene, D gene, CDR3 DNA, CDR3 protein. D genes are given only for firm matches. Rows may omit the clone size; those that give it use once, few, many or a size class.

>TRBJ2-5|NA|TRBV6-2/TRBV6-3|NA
TGTGCCAGCAGTTACTCTTTAGAGGTTGTAGGAAAGACCCAGTACTTC
CASSYSLEVVGKTQYF
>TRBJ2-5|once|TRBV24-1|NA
TGTGCCACCAGTGATTTCAGGGGCGCAGAGACCCAGTACTTC
CATSDFRGAETQYF
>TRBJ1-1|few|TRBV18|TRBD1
TGTGCCAGCTCTCTTCAAATTCCAACGACAGGGGAGGAAGCTTTCTTT
CASSLQIPTTGEEAFF
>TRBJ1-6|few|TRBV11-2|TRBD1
TGTGCCAGCAGCTTAGAGGCAGGGGGCGCGAATTCACCCCTCCACTTT
CASSLEAGGANSPLHF
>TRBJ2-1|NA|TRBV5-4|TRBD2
TGTGCCAGCAGCTCTCTAGCGGGGGGCCCTCTAGAGCAGTTCTTC
CASSSLAGGPLEQFF
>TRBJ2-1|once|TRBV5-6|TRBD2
TGTGCCAGCAGCTTGACGGCGGGGGGGCCCTATGAGCAGTTCTTC
CASSLTAGGPYEQFF
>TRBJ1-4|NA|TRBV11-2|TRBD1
TGTGCCAGCAGCCAGGACAGGTCTAATGAAAAACTGTTTTTT
CASSQDRSNEKLFF
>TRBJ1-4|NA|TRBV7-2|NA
TGTGCCAGCAGCCGTCCTAATGAAAAACTGTTTTTT
CASSRPNEKLFF
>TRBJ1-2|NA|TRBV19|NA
TGTGCCAGTAGTATATCGATTGTGGCGGACTACTATGGCTACACCTTC
CASSISIVADYYGYTF
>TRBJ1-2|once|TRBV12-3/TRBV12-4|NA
TGTGCCAGCAGGATCTACCCATATGGCTACACCTTC
CASRIYPYGYTF
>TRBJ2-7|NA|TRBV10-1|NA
TGCGCCAGCAGTACAGATAGCTACGAGCAGTACTTC
CASSTDSYEQYF
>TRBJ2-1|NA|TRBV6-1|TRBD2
TGTGCCAGCAGTGTACGACTAGCGGGGCGAGGGAATGAGCAGTTCTTC
CASSVRLAGRGNEQFF
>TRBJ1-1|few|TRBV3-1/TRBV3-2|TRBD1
TGTGCCACCCGACAGGGGGCGGTGAACACTGAAGCTTTCTTT
CATRQGAVNTEAFF
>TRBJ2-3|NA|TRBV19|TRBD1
TGTGCCAGCCGGGGGGACAGGGGGCTATATACGCAGTATTTT
CASRGDRGLYTQYF
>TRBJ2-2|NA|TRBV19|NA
TGTGCCAGCCAGGGAATCGGGGAGCTGTTTTTT
CASQGIGELFF
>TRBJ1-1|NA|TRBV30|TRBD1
TGTGCCTGGAGTGGGGACAGTTGGAACACTGAAGCTTTCTTT
CAWSGDSWNTEAFF
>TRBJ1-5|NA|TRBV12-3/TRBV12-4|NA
TGTGCCAGCACCCTGGGCGATCAGCCCCAGCATTTT
CASTLGDQPQHF
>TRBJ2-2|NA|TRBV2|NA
TGTGCCAGCAGCTTTACGGGTACCGGGGAGCTGTTTTTT
CASSFTGTGELFF
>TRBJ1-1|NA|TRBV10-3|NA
TGTGCCATCAGAACCGGGTCTGGGAACACTGAAGCTTTCTTT
CAIRTGSGNTEAFF
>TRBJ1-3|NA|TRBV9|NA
TGTGCCAGCAGAGGGGCTGGAAACACCATATATTTT
CASRGAGNTIYF
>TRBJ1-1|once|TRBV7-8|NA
TGTGCCAGCAGCCCTCGGATGAGGCCCACTGAAGCTTTCTTT
CASSPRMRPTEAFF
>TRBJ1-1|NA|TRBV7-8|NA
TGTGCCAGCAGCCTGACGGGGAACACTGAAGCTTTCTTT
CASSLTGNTEAFF
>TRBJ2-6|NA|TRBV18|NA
TGTGCCAGCTCTCTAGATTCCTCTGGGGCCAACGTCCTGACTTTC
CASSLDSSGANVLTF
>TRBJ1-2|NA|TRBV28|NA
TGTGCCAGCACCCCCGGGGGGGCGATCTATTATGGCTACACCTTC
CASTPGGAIYYGYTF
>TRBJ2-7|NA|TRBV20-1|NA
TGCAGTGCTAGTAGCCAGGCACTCTCCTACGAGCAGTACTTC
CSASSQALSYEQYF